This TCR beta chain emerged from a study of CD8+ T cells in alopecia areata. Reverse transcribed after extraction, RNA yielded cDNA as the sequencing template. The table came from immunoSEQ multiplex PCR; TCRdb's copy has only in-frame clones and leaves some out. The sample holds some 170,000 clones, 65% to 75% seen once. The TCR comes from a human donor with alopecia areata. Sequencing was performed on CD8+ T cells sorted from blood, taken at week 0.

Written as DNA, the CDR3 is TGTGCCAGCAGTCCAGGGATTTTCTATGGCTACACCTTC. Translated, it gives CASSPGIFYGYTF. The V gene is TRBV27, the J gene TRBJ1-2; the D gene is possibly TRBD1 (5 bases). The CDR3 is 13 residues long. Between the trimmed V and J ends, which lost 5 bases and 4 bases, there was a span of 11 bases. Germline CDR1 and CDR2: MNHEY and SMNVEV (reference sequence).